Here is one T cell receptor (beta chain) with its context. Its matching antigen is unknown. The source of the sample is a study of radiotherapy plus CTLA-4 blockade in lung cancer. Study background: Overall, approximately 18% of patients showed an objective response, while about 30% attained disease control. Findings and caveats of the study: Tumor-origin TCR clones grew in blood after radiotherapy plus ipilimumab.

The table came from immunoSEQ multiplex PCR; TCRdb's copy has only in-frame clones and leaves some out. The profile shows around 45,000 clones, 73% of them singletons. Ipilimumab-mediated CTLA-4 blockade plus focal radiation was given to patients having chemo-refractory metastatic non-small-cell lung cancer. Looked up from germline, CDR1 is SNHLY and CDR2 is FYNNEI. This CDR3 spans 14 amino acids. Trimming removed 4 bases from V and 2 bases from J, with 12 bases in between. The sample was peripheral blood, taken from a patient treated with radiotherapy plus ipilimumab. This clonotype originated in a human donor with non-small cell lung cancer who had a complete response to radiotherapy plus ipilimumab. The rearrangement uses TRBV2 and TRBJ2-7, with D maybe TRBD2 (6 bases). CDR3 amino acids: CASSGFGGAYEQYF. The CDR3 DNA sequence: TGTGCCAGCAGTGGTTTTGGCGGGGCCTACGAGCAGTACTTC. Full variable domain (remainder filled in from reference TRBV2 and TRBJ2-7): EPEVTQTPSHQVTQMGQEVILRCVPISNHLYFYWYRQILGQKVEFLVSFYNNEISEKSEIFDDQFSVERPDGSNFTLKIRSTKLEDSAMYFCASSGFGGAYEQYFGPGTRLTVT.